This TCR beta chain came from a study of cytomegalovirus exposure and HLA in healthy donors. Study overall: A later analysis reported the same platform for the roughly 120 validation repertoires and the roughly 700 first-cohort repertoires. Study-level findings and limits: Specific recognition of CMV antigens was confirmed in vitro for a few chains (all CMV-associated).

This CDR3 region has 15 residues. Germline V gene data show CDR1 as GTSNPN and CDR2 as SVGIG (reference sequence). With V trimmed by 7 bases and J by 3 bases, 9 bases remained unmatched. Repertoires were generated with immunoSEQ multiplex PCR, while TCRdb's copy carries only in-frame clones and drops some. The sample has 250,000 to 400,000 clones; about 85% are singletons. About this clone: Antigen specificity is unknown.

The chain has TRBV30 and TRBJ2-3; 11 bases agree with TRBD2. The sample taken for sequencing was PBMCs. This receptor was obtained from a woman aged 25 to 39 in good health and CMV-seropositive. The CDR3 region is CALYRLAGITDTQYF. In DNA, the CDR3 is TGTGCCTTGTACAGACTAGCGGGAATTACAGATACGCAGTATTTT.